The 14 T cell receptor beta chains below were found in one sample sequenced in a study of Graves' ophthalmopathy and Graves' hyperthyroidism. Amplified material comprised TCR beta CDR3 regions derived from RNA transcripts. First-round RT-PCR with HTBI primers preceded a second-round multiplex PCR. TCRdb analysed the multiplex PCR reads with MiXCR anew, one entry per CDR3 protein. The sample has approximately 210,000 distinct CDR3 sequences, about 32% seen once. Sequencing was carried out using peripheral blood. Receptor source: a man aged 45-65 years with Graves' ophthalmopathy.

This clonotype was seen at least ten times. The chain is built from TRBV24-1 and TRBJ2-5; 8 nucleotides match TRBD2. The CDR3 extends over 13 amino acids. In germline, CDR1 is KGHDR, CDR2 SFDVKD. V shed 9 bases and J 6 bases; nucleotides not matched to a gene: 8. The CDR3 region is CATQREGRKTQYF. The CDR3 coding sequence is TGTGCCACCCAACGGGAGGGCCGGAAGACCCAGTACTTC.

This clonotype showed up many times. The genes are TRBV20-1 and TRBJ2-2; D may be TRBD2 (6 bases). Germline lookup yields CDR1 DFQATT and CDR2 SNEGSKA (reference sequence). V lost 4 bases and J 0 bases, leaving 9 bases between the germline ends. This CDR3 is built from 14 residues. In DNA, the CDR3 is TGCAGTGCTATCGGGAGTACGAACACCGGGGAGCTGTTTTTT. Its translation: CSAIGSTNTGELFF.

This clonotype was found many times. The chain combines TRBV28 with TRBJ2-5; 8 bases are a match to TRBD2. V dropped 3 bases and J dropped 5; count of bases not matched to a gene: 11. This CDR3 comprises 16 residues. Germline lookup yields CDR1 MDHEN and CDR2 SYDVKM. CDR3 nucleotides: TGTGCCAGCAGTTTCGGTTCCGGACGGGGGGGGGAGACCCAGTACTTC. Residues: CASSFGSGRGGETQYF.

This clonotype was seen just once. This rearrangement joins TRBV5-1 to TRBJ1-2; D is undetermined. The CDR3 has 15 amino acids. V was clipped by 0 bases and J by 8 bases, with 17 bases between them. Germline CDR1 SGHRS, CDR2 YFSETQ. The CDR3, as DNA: TGCGCCAGCAGCTTGGTAGAAGGTGCACTAGGCGGCTACACCTTC. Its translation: CASSLVEGALGGYTF.

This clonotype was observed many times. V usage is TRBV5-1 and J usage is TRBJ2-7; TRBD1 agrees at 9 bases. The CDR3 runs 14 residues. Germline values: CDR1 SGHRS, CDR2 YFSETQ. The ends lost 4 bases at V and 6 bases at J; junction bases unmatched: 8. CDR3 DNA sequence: TGCGCCAGCAGCACCGACAGGGGGTTCGTCGAGCAGTACTTC. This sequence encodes CASSTDRGFVEQYF.

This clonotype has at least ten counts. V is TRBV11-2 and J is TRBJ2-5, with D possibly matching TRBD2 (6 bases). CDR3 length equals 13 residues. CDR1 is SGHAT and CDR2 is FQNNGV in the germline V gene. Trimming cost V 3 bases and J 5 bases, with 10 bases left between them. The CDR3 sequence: CASSLGEAETQYF. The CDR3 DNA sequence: TGTGCCAGCAGCTTGGGGGAGGCGGAGACCCAGTACTTC.

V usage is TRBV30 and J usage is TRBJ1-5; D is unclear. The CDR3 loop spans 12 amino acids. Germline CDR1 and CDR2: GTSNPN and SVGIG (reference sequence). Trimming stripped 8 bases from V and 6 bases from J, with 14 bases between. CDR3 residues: CAPPGGSQPQHF. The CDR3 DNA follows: TGTGCCCCCCCCGGAGGGAGTCAGCCCCAGCATTTT.

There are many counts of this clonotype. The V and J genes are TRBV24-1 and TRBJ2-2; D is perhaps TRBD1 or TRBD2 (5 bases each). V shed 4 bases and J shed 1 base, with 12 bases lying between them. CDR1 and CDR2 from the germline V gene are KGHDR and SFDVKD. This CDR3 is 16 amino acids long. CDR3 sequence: CATSEPWDENTGELFF. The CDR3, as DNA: TGTGCCACCAGTGAACCTTGGGACGAGAACACCGGGGAGCTGTTTTTT.

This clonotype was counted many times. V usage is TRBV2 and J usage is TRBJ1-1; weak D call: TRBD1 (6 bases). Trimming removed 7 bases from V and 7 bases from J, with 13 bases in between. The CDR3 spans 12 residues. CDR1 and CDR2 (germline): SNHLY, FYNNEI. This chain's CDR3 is CASNRGTHEAFF. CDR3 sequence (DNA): TGTGCCAGCAATCGGGGGACACATGAAGCTTTCTTT.

The CDR3: CASSFPASGYYEQYF. The CDR3 DNA reads TGTGCCAGCAGTTTTCCGGCTAGCGGGTACTACGAGCAGTACTTC. The V and J genes are TRBV12-3 or TRBV12-4 and TRBJ2-7; 8 bases fit TRBD2. The trim removed 3 bases at V and 3 bases at J, leaving 7 bases unmatched. This CDR3 has 15 residues.

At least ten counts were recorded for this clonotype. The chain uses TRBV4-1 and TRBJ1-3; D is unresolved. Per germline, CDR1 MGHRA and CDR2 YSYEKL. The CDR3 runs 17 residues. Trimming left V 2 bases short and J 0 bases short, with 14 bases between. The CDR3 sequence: CASSQQSWVYSGNTIYF. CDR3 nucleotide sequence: TGCGCCAGCAGCCAACAATCTTGGGTTTACTCTGGAAACACCATATATTTT.

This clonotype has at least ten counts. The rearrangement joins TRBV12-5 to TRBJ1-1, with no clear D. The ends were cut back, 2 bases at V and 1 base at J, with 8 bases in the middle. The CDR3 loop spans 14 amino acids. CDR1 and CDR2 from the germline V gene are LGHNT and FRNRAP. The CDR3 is CASGLTRRNTEAFF. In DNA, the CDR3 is TGTGCTAGTGGTTTGACCCGACGGAACACTGAAGCTTTCTTT. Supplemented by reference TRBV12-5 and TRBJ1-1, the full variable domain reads DARVTQTPRHKVTEMGQEVTMRCQPILGHNTVFWYRQTMMQGLELLAYFRNRAPLDDSGMPKDRFSAEMPDATLATLKIQPSEPRDSAVYFCASGLTRRNTEAFFGQGTRLTVV.

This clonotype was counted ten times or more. The CDR3 DNA reads TGTGCCAGCAAGACTAGCGACACCTACGAGCAGTACTTC. It encodes CASKTSDTYEQYF. V usage is TRBV6-2 or TRBV6-3 and J usage is TRBJ2-7, with TRBD2 matching 8 bases. With V trimmed by 7 bases and J by 2 bases, 4 bases remained unmatched. The CDR3 extends over 13 amino acids. Germline V CDR1 and CDR2: MNHEY, SVGEGT.

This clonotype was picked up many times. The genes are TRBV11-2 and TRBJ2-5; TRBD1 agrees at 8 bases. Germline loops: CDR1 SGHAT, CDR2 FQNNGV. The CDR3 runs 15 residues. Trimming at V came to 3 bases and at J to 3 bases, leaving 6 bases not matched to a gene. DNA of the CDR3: TGTGCCAGCAGCTTGGGGGGACAGGAAGAAGAGACCCAGTACTTC. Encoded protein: CASSLGGQEEETQYF.